The T cell receptor beta chain described here comes from a study of regulatory T cells in long-lasting Graves disease (dated by TCRdb to the early 2020s). Regarding the study in general: Persistent Graves' disease was defined as antithyroid drug treatment for over 5 years with persistently positive TSH receptor autoantibodies. Patients with persistent Graves' disease were compared with patients with newly diagnosed Graves' disease using TCR sequencing and RNA sequencing of peripheral blood. The study took place in China and was registered as a clinical trial. A total of 33 samples underwent TCR sequencing: about 13 from persistent and some 20 from newly diagnosed Graves' disease patients. In the clinical cohort, patients with persistent Graves' disease had used antithyroid drugs for an average of about 9.4 years. The research as a whole found: Persistent patients shared more public clonotypes among themselves (2,741) than newly diagnosed patients did (more than 950). Compared with newly diagnosed patients, patients with persistent Graves' disease had lower TCR Shannon entropy and fewer highly expanded clones, which suggests clonal expansion. Peripheral blood alone was examined, since thyroid tissue, which constituted the primary lesion, could not be accessed. Persistent disease showed preferential use of TRBV28, TRBJ1-2 and TRBJ2-5, whereas newly diagnosed disease favored TRBV20-1 and TRBJ2-1. Sequencing and analysis were limited to the TCR beta chain. As a limitation, the authors acknowledged that the small sample size may reduce accuracy.

For this clonotype: What antigen it recognizes has not been identified. No base quality values were provided; no much bigger clone lies one nucleotide off.

Libraries were prepared through multiplex PCR. The sample was run on an Illumina HiSeq 4000. iRepertoire HTBI primers and Arm-PCR amplification of CDR3 regions were used to construct TCR beta libraries. PCR products were gel purified before sequencing. In the authors' own workflow: A total of under 80 TRBV and 14 TRBJ segments were identified across samples and were used for gene usage analysis of CDR3 amino acid clonotypes. COPE and FqMerger were used to merge filtered high-quality paired reads into contigs. BLAST was used to align contigs to IMGT TRBV, TRBD and TRBJ reference genes, and CDR3 was defined according to IMGT. Any clonotype with a frequency above 0.1% was counted as a highly expanded clone. Shannon entropy served as the measure of repertoire diversity, while the Gini coefficient captured V-J evenness. Public clonotypes were defined as clonotypes shared by more than one individual. TCRdb reanalyzed the raw reads on its own, using fastp at Q25 for trimming and MiXCR for clone calling, and kept in-frame beta chains. Duplicate CDR3 protein sequences are folded into a single record with the most common DNA and genes. The V and J calls, along with clone size, are taken from TCRdb and not from the paper's own processing. The sample contains a few hundred thousand distinct CDR3 sequences, less than 25% of them found a single time. The ten largest clonotypes hold under 15% of the sample.

This specimen's time point label, interpreted: persistent/refractory GD, antithyroid drugs over 5 years with positive TRAb. RNA was extracted from PBMCs in TRIzol for both TCR sequencing and RNA sequencing. The diagnosis of Graves' disease followed American Thyroid Association guidelines. Patients were recruited from an endocrinology department in Xi'an, China. Each patient gave roughly 8.4 milliliters of peripheral blood, collected in an EDTA anticoagulant tube. Ficoll Paque Plus density gradient separation was used to isolate PBMCs, and no further T cell sorting was done. An Agilent 2100 Bioanalyzer and agarose gel were used to check RNA quality, and a NanoDrop 2000 was used to measure RNA concentration. The CDR3 spans 14 residues, from the cysteine through the phenylalanine. The read is trimmed to its CDR3 DNA, 42 bases read in frame from base 1. Trimming takes 0 bases from V and 2 bases from J, and the germline ends sit 5 bases apart. CDR1 and CDR2 were assigned from the germline V gene as MNHNS and SASEGT.

This clonotype originated in a female donor with Graves disease. The sample consisted of peripheral blood mononuclear cells (PBMCs), taken when the disease was refractory, from a patient treated with antithyroid drugs. The rearrangement combines TRBV6-1 with TRBJ1-5; the D gene is unclear. The DNA reads TGTGCCAGCAGTGAAGCGGTAGGCAATCAGCCCCAGCATTTT. It encodes CASSEAVGNQPQHF.